Given below is one TCR beta chain in context. This entry comes from a study of blood T cell repertoires in COVID-19. About the research overall: There were acute and convalescent COVID-19 samples, and they came from the United States, Italy and Spain.

Original analysis: By means of reference gene primer amplification, nucleated cell counts were estimated. The table came from immunoSEQ multiplex PCR; TCRdb's copy has only in-frame clones and leaves some out. The D gene and trimming were derived from the DNA, and the V and J assignments and clone size from that table. The table includes around 190,000 clones, around 84% detected once. Trimming shortened V by 4 bases and J by 9 bases, and 7 bases separated the two germline ends. The germline gives CDR1 MGHRA, CDR2 YSYEKL. The CDR3 totals 11 residues. The TCR originated in a woman younger than 45 who had been exposed to COVID-19. Material for sequencing was PBMCs or T cells enriched from blood (not recorded which). The genes are TRBV4-1 and TRBJ2-1, with D unresolved. The CDR3 DNA reads as TGCGCCAGCAGCCTACATGGTGAGCAGTTCTTC. Its protein product is CASSLHGEQFF.